This section outlines one T cell receptor beta chain sequence together with its context. No antigen is known for it. This CDR3 is built from 13 residues. Germline V lookup: CDR1 MNHEY, CDR2 SVGEGT. V shed 4 bases and J shed 9 bases, with 12 bases lying between them. The data stem from a study of brain metastases from non-small cell lung cancer. Findings and limits, study-wide: Brain metastases had lower T-cell infiltration than primary tumors. Compared with their matched primary tumors, approximately 64% of brain metastases showed expanded T-cell clones. Metastases had sparse T cells but largely shared repertoires with primaries.

Clones were sequenced by immunoSEQ multiplex PCR, and TCRdb holds only the in-frame ones, with some missing. The table lists 14,000 to 15,000 clones, over 80% of them singletons. Sequenced sample: primary lung tumor tissue. The chain uses TRBV6-2 or TRBV6-3 and TRBJ2-2, with a tentative D call TRBD1 (6 bases). The TCR originated in a donor older than 35 with non-small cell lung cancer. The CDR3 nucleotides are TGTGCCAGCAGTTTGGGGGCTATCAGGGAGCTGTTTTTT. This gives the protein CASSLGAIRELFF.